Listed here are 20 T cell receptor beta chains from one sample, sequenced in a study of cytomegalovirus exposure and HLA in healthy donors. Assay: immunoSEQ multiplex PCR; the TCRdb copy retains only in-frame clones and omits some. The data contain over 45,000 clones, over 90% of them singletons. Sequencing was performed on PBMCs. Receptor source: a woman aged 18-30 years in good health and CMV-seronegative.

The rearrangement uses TRBV19 and TRBJ1-2, with D perhaps TRBD1 (5 bases). Germline V CDR1 and CDR2: LNHDA, SQIVND (reference sequence). This CDR3 is 14 amino acids long. V shed 1 base and J shed 6 bases, with 12 bases lying between them. CDR3 region: CASSIVTREDGYTF. The CDR3 DNA reads as TGTGCCAGTAGTATAGTAACCAGGGAGGATGGCTACACCTTC.

V is TRBV5-4 and J is TRBJ2-7; perhaps TRBD2 as D (7 bases). The CDR3 is 16 amino acids. The V end lost 1 base, the J end lost 0 bases, and 14 bases lay between the germline ends. The V gene's germline CDR1 is SGHNT and CDR2 YYREEE (reference sequence). DNA of the CDR3: TGTGCCAGCAGCTTGAGGGGGAGGGTGAGCTCCTACGAGCAGTACGTC. Its translation is CASSLRGRVSSYEQYV.

The chain has TRBV27 and TRBJ1-1, with a possible D match to TRBD1 (5 bases). CDR1 is MNHEY, CDR2 SMNVEV, per germline (reference sequence). The CDR3 has 13 residues. V shed 6 bases and J shed 3 bases, with 11 bases lying between them. CDR3 region: CASRFRGDTEAFF. CDR3 nucleotides: TGTGCCAGCAGGTTTCGGGGGGACACTGAAGCTTTCTTT.

DNA of the CDR3: TGTGCCAGCAGTGAGCACCTAGCGGGCCTGACCGGGGAGCTGTTTTTT. It specifies CASSEHLAGLTGELFF. The gene calls are TRBV6-4 and TRBJ2-2; 8 bases fit TRBD2. Germline CDR1 and CDR2: MRHNA and SNTAGT. CDR3 length equals 16 residues. The junction had 8 bases not matched to a gene; V was cut back by 3 bases and J by 5 bases.

This chain connects TRBV4-1 to TRBJ2-2, with TRBD1 as a possible D gene (7 bases). Between the trimmed V and J ends, which lost 4 bases and 5 bases, there was a span of 17 bases. The CDR3 sequence is 16 residues long. The germline V gene encodes CDR1 MGHRA and CDR2 YSYEKL. CDR3 in DNA: TGCGCCAGCAGCCTCGTACAGGGGAGGTTAACCGGGGAGCTGTTTTTT. This gives the protein CASSLVQGRLTGELFF.

J is TRBJ2-2 and V is TRBV11-3, with 11 bases identical to TRBD2. V dropped 5 bases and J dropped 6; count of bases not matched to a gene: 2. The CDR3 consists of 14 residues. Per germline, CDR1 SGHNT and CDR2 YENEEA. This CDR3 reads CASSKLAGAGELFF. The CDR3 DNA follows: TGTGCCAGCAGCAAACTAGCGGGAGCCGGGGAGCTGTTTTTT.

The CDR3 sequence: CASSSTGQVTEAFF. Here the CDR3 DNA reads TGTGCCAGCAGCAGCACGGGACAGGTCACTGAAGCTTTCTTT. The rearrangement uses TRBV9 and TRBJ1-1; 8 bases agree with TRBD1. Germline CDR1 and CDR2: SGDLS and YYNGEE. The CDR3 length is 14 residues. Germline trimming cut 4 bases from V and 4 bases from J; bases unmatched to any gene: 6.

The chain couples TRBV2 to TRBJ2-2, with TRBD2 matching 9 bases. This CDR3 is built from 14 residues. Unmatched junction bases numbered 4, after V lost 5 bases and J lost 6 bases. From germline, CDR1 is SNHLY and CDR2 FYNNEI. The CDR3 nucleotides are TGTGCCAGCAGTTTTAGCGGGAGTCCCGGGGAGCTGTTTTTT. It translates to CASSFSGSPGELFF.

The V gene is TRBV7-9, the J gene TRBJ1-2; D is unclear. Germline values: CDR1 SEHNR, CDR2 FQNEAQ (reference sequence). Trimming pared 5 bases from V and 0 bases from J, leaving 13 bases between. The CDR3 totals 15 residues. The CDR3 is CASSERGDPNYGYTF. The DNA of the CDR3 is TGTGCCAGCAGCGAACGAGGAGACCCTAACTATGGCTACACCTTC.

The chain carries TRBV5-6 and TRBJ2-5; TRBD2 might be the D (6 bases). CDR1 and CDR2 (germline): SGHDT, YYEEEE. Trimming cost V 0 bases and J 2 bases, with 14 bases left between them. The CDR3 totals 16 residues. The CDR3 is CASSLAGDGTQETQYF. CDR3 in DNA: TGTGCCAGCAGCTTGGCGGGGGACGGGACGCAAGAGACCCAGTACTTC.

The chain carries TRBV19 and TRBJ1-2, with unresolved D. This CDR3 has 11 residues. The V gene lost 3 bases and the J gene lost 5 bases, with 4 bases spanning the gap. The germline gives CDR1 LNHDA, CDR2 SQIVND (reference sequence). This CDR3 reads CASSIKYGYTF. DNA for the CDR3: TGTGCCAGTAGTATTAAATATGGCTACACCTTC.

The chain carries TRBV9 and TRBJ1-1, with TRBD1 matching over 8 bases. Germline CDR1 is SGDLS and CDR2 is YYNGEE. V trimming: 4 bases; J trimming: 7 bases; junction bases outside the gene matches: 12. The CDR3 has 15 amino acids. The CDR3 coding sequence is TGTGCCAGCAGCATCCCCCCCGACGGGACAGGTGAAGCTTTCTTT. Translation gives CASSIPPDGTGEAFF.

This clone was found once. The CDR3 here is CASSFLDLDGYTF. The CDR3 DNA reads TGTGCCAGCAGCTTCCTAGACCTGGATGGCTACACCTTC. V is TRBV7-9 and J is TRBJ1-2; D remains unclear. The CDR3 is 13 residues long. Looked up from germline, CDR1 is SEHNR and CDR2 is FQNEAQ (reference sequence). Trimming took 3 bases from V and 6 from J, leaving 11 bases between them.

The chain is built from TRBV30 and TRBJ1-1, with D perhaps TRBD1 (6 bases). Deletions cut 3 bases from V and 1 base from J, with 15 bases between. This CDR3 is built from 15 residues. Germline V gene sequence: CDR1 GTSNPN, CDR2 SVGIG (reference sequence). The CDR3 loop is CAWRGPRTANTEAFF. CDR3 bases: TGTGCCTGGAGGGGACCCCGGACAGCGAACACTGAAGCTTTCTTT.

The chain couples TRBV5-1 to TRBJ2-1; TRBD1 might be the D (5 bases). The CDR3 runs to 14 residues. V lost 0 bases and J 6 bases, leaving 10 bases between the germline ends. Per the germline V gene, CDR1 is SGHRS and CDR2 is YFSETQ. The CDR3 DNA is TGCGCCAGCAGCTTGGTACGCCAGGGCAATGAGCAGTTCTTC. Translated: CASSLVRQGNEQFF.

The chain carries TRBV15 and TRBJ2-1; a weak D match, TRBD1 (5 bases). This CDR3 region has 14 residues. Trimming removed 0 bases from V and 7 bases from J, with 10 bases in between. Germline V gene data show CDR1 as LNHNV and CDR2 as YYDKDF (reference sequence). Here the CDR3 reads CATSRDRVSNEQFF. CDR3 nucleotide sequence: TGTGCCACCAGCAGAGACAGGGTATCGAATGAGCAGTTCTTC.

This chain uses TRBV28 with TRBJ1-5; D gene unclear. The germline gives CDR1 MDHEN, CDR2 SYDVKM. Trimming left V 6 bases short and J 1 base short, with 19 bases between. This CDR3 comprises 17 residues. Written as DNA, the CDR3 is TGTGCCAGCAGAGAAACTATCTTACGTGCAAGCAATCAGCCCCAGCATTTT. Amino acid sequence: CASRETILRASNQPQHF.

DNA of the CDR3: TGCGCCAGCAGCCTGAACAGGGGTCTAATGAACACTGAAGCTTTCTTT. It codes for CASSLNRGLMNTEAFF. The genes are TRBV5-1 and TRBJ1-1; 7 bases are shared with TRBD1. Germline CDR1 is SGHRS and CDR2 is YFSETQ. There are 16 residues in the CDR3. V dropped 4 bases and J dropped 0; count of bases not matched to a gene: 9.

The chain combines TRBV6-1 with TRBJ1-1; no clear D gene. V was trimmed by 4 bases and J by 1 base, leaving 7 bases between them. Germline V lookup: CDR1 MNHNS, CDR2 SASEGT. The CDR3 loop spans 13 amino acids. CDR3: CASSGGWNTEAFF. The CDR3 DNA follows: TGTGCCAGCAGTGGCGGTTGGAACACTGAAGCTTTCTTT.

The rearrangement links TRBV27 to TRBJ1-2; possible D gene TRBD1, 6 bases. This CDR3 is 14 amino acids long. Trimming cost V 2 bases and J 4 bases, with 11 bases left between them. CDR1 and CDR2 from the germline V gene are MNHEY and SMNVEV (reference sequence). CDR3 sequence (DNA): TGTGCCAGCAGTTTAGGGGGCAGGGGCTATGGCTACACCTTC. Translated, it gives CASSLGGRGYGYTF.